This is a list of T cell receptor beta chains from one sample in a study of beta chain features in type 1 diabetes. This table comes from immunoSEQ multiplex PCR, and its TCRdb copy is limited to in-frame clones, with some not included. Of about 260,000 clones listed, 55% to 70% are singletons. Sequencing input: naive CD4+ T cells from blood. These receptors were taken from a man aged 30 to 45 in good health. CDR3s include the opening cysteine and the closing phenylalanine or tryptophan. The D gene is left open where the match is weak. The size field is filled for only some rows; it gives once, few, many or a size class.

abundance	j_gene	v_gene	d_gene	CDR3aa	CDR3nt
NA	TRBJ1-2	TRBV30	NA	CAWGNYGYTF	TGTGCCTGGGGGAACTATGGCTACACCTTC
NA	TRBJ2-6	TRBV7-9	TRBD1	CASSTRTGRTGANVLTF	TGTGCCAGCAGCACCAGGACAGGGCGAACTGGGGCCAACGTCCTGACTTTC
few	TRBJ1-1	TRBV29-1	NA	CSTRDRDGMNTEAFF	TGCAGCACACGAGACCGGGACGGGATGAACACTGAAGCTTTCTTT
few	TRBJ2-1	TRBV11-2	TRBD1	CASSTTGVIKQFF	TGTGCCAGCAGCACCACAGGGGTTATAAAGCAGTTCTTC
NA	TRBJ2-5	TRBV6-6	TRBD1	CASSQGGIGETQYF	TGTGCCAGCAGTCAAGGGGGCATTGGGGAGACCCAGTACTTC
NA	TRBJ2-2	TRBV30	NA	CAWTGQSNTGELFF	TGTGCCTGGACCGGACAGTCGAACACCGGGGAGCTGTTTTTT
NA	TRBJ2-3	TRBV29-1	TRBD2	CSVGRLTSGRGDTQYF	TGCAGCGTCGGACGCCTGACTAGCGGGAGAGGAGATACGCAGTATTTT
few	TRBJ2-3	TRBV19	TRBD2	CASRGLAENTDTQYF	TGTGCCAGTCGCGGACTAGCGGAAAACACAGATACGCAGTATTTT
NA	TRBJ1-2	TRBV4-3	NA	CASSQDYTQNYGYTF	TGCGCCAGCAGCCAAGATTACACTCAGAACTATGGCTACACCTTC
NA	TRBJ2-2	TRBV4-1	NA	CASSQVTGANGELFF	TGCGCCAGCAGCCAAGTCACGGGGGCGAACGGGGAGCTGTTTTTT
NA	TRBJ2-5	TRBV6-5	TRBD2	CASSYGAGGETQYF	TGTGCCAGCAGTTACGGGGCGGGAGGAGAGACCCAGTACTTC
few	TRBJ2-5	TRBV5-1	TRBD1	CASSSPQGAETQYF	TGCGCCAGCAGCAGTCCACAGGGGGCAGAGACCCAGTACTTC
NA	TRBJ2-2	TRBV30	NA	CAQLGWGGELFF	TGTGCCCAGCTGGGCTGGGGCGGGGAGCTGTTTTTT
NA	TRBJ2-6	TRBV27	NA	CASSLRGLGANVLTF	TGTGCCAGCAGTTTACGGGGTCTTGGGGCCAACGTCCTGACTTTC
NA	TRBJ2-7	TRBV18	TRBD2	CASSPGTSGTSYEQYF	TGTGCCAGCTCACCTGGGACTAGCGGGACCTCCTACGAGCAGTACTTC
few	TRBJ1-4	TRBV30	NA	CAWNRVSGEKLFF	TGTGCCTGGAACAGGGTTTCGGGTGAAAAACTGTTTTTT
NA	TRBJ2-7	TRBV30	TRBD1	CAWRDPGQKTYEQYF	TGTGCCTGGAGGGATCCGGGACAGAAAACCTACGAGCAGTACTTC
NA	TRBJ2-7	TRBV28	TRBD2	CASRTYSGSSYEQYF	TGTGCCAGCAGAACCTATAGCGGGAGCTCCTACGAGCAGTACTTC
NA	TRBJ1-5	TRBV30	NA	CAWRRGGQPQHF	TGTGCCTGGAGACGGGGTGGTCAGCCCCAGCATTTT
NA	TRBJ2-7	TRBV7-2	NA	CASSLNRASKHEQYF	TGTGCCAGCAGCCTGAACAGGGCATCGAAGCACGAGCAGTACTTC
few	TRBJ2-5	TRBV29-1	NA	CSGGRGTYAQYF	TGCAGCGGGGGTCGGGGCACCTACGCCCAGTACTTC
NA	TRBJ2-5	TRBV10-3	NA	CAILDHPGQQETQYF	TGTGCCATCCTGGACCACCCGGGACAACAAGAGACCCAGTACTTC
NA	TRBJ2-7	TRBV7-8	NA	CASSLGPSTYEQYF	TGTGCCAGCAGCTTAGGCCCTAGTACCTACGAGCAGTACTTC
NA	TRBJ2-5	TRBV11-2	TRBD2	CASSLPTSGRRETQYF	TGTGCCAGCAGCTTACCGACTAGCGGGAGGAGAGAGACCCAGTACTTC
NA	TRBJ1-5	TRBV7-9	NA	CASSLRTVSEPQHF	TGTGCCAGCAGCCTCAGGACAGTCTCGGAGCCCCAGCATTTT
NA	TRBJ2-3	TRBV5-4	NA	CASSLRGTDTQYF	TGTGCCAGCAGCTTGCGTGGCACAGATACGCAGTATTTT
NA	TRBJ2-1	TRBV4-2	NA	CASSQDGSDYRHNEQFF	TGTGCCAGCAGCCAAGATGGGTCGGATTATCGCCACAATGAGCAGTTCTTC
NA	TRBJ1-5	TRBV30	NA	CAWSVGSRGQPQHF	TGTGCCTGGAGTGTGGGTAGCAGGGGACAGCCCCAGCATTTT
NA	TRBJ1-5	TRBV30	NA	CAWSVPGQGGNQPQHF	TGTGCCTGGAGTGTACCCGGGCAGGGAGGCAATCAGCCCCAGCATTTT
NA	TRBJ2-7	TRBV28	NA	CASSLGGYEQYF	TGTGCCAGCAGTTTAGGCGGCTACGAGCAGTACTTC
few	TRBJ1-1	TRBV30	NA	CAWSTGISTEAFF	TGTGCCTGGAGCACGGGGATTAGCACTGAAGCTTTCTTT
NA	TRBJ2-6	TRBV28	NA	CASSSYTWYSGANVLTF	TGTGCCAGCAGTTCGTACACCTGGTACTCTGGGGCCAACGTCCTGACTTTC
NA	TRBJ2-5	TRBV18	NA	CASSPRSGEETQYF	TGTGCCAGCTCACCACGGTCAGGGGAAGAGACCCAGTACTTC
few	TRBJ2-3	TRBV9	NA	CASSATTRTDTQYF	TGTGCCAGCAGCGCAACGACTCGCACAGATACGCAGTATTTT
NA	TRBJ1-4	TRBV2	NA	CASRPDSEKLFF	TGTGCCAGCAGACCAGACAGTGAAAAACTGTTTTTT